The clone carrying this TCR beta chain was detected a few times. The antigen remains undetermined. This specimen belongs to a study of T cells in Graves' hyperthyroidism and ophthalmopathy. Study-level results: Most thyroid clonotypes with frequency above 0.001 were detected in blood.

Aged 18 to 65, the patients had hyperthyroidism that was newly diagnosed and had lasted under 2 months. This CDR3 is 12 amino acids long. Germline V lookup: CDR1 MNHEY, CDR2 SVGEGT. Trimming cost V 6 bases and J 3 bases, with 9 bases left between them. Amplification yielded TCR beta CDR3 regions, with RNA transcripts as the source. HTBI primers drove first-round RT-PCR of the TCR CDR3. TCRdb re-analysed the multiplex PCR reads in MiXCR, keeping a single row per CDR3 protein. The sample lists roughly 740,000 distinct CDR3 sequences, roughly 15% seen once, with roughly 8% in the top ten. The sample comprised blood. The sequence came from a man aged 18 to 30 with Graves' hyperthyroidism. The J gene is TRBJ2-7, the V gene TRBV6-2 or TRBV6-3; D unclear. The CDR3 protein is CASSPMFYEQYF. CDR3 bases: TGTGCCAGCAGCCCCATGTTCTACGAGCAGTACTTC.